This entry concerns a single T cell receptor (beta chain). As yet, its antigen is unknown. Assay used: immunoSEQ multiplex PCR; TCRdb lists only in-frame clones, some missing. The table includes about 61,000 clones, 85% to 90% detected once. This sample is part of a study of OX40 agonist ivuxolimab in advanced cancers. Study overall: Clinicians treated patients with ivuxolimab, an agonistic anti-OX40 (CD134) antibody. Age averaged around 60 years (range roughly 23 to 79), and 82.7% were male.

Study observations and caveats: Some nonresponders likewise displayed low normalized T-cell clonal expansion.

The clonotype originates from an adult with an advanced solid tumor such as melanoma, head and neck, liver or kidney cancer. Material: CD4+ or CD8+ T cells sorted from blood, obtained in a trial of the OX40 agonist ivuxolimab.

Written as DNA, the CDR3 is TGTGCCAGCAGCTGGACTAGCGGGGGGCCCACAGATACGCAGTATTTT. Translated: CASSWTSGGPTDTQYF. The chain recombines TRBV5-6 with TRBJ2-3; 14 bases fit TRBD2. In germline, CDR1 is SGHDT, CDR2 YYEEEE. Trimming cost V 3 bases and J 2 bases; bases outside gene matches: 2. CDR3 length: 16 amino acids.